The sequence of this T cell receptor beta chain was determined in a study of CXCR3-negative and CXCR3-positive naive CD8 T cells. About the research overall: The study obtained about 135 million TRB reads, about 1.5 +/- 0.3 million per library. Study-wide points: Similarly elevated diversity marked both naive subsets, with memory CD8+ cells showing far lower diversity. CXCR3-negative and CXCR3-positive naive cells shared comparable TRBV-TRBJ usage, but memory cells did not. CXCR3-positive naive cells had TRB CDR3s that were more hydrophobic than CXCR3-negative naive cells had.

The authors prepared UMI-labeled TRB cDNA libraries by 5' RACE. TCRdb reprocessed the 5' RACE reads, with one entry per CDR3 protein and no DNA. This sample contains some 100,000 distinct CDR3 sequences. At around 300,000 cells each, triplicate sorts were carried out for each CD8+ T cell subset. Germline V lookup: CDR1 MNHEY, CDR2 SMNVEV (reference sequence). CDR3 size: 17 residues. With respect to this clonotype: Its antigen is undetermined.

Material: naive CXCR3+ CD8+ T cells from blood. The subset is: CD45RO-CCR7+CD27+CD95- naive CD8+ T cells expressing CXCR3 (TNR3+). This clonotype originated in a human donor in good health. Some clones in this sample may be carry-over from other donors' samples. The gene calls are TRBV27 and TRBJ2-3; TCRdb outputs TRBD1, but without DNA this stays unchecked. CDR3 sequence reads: CASSSPRDRGYKDTQYF.